This TCR beta chain comes out of a study of cytomegalovirus exposure and HLA in healthy donors. Study results and limitations: A list of approximately 160 TCR beta chains associated with cytomegalovirus was given. CMV antigen specificity was confirmed in vitro for a few CMV-associated chains. A later analysis found most CMV-associated TCR beta chains apparently HLA-restricted.

The germline gives CDR1 LNHDA, CDR2 SQIVND (reference sequence). After removal of 3 bases from V and 8 bases from J, the junction contained 15 bases not matched to a gene. The CDR3 extends over 16 amino acids. A remark on this clone: Its antigen remains unknown.

The PCR used 60 Vbeta and 13 Jbeta primers. Generated by immunoSEQ multiplex PCR, the TCRdb table keeps only in-frame clones and is missing some. In total, the table holds about 33,000 clones. Sequencing input: PBMCs. The rearrangement links TRBV19 to TRBJ1-2; TRBD1 aligns across 7 bases. The TCR sequence derives from a woman aged 35 to 49 in good health and CMV-seropositive. CDR3 DNA sequence: TGTGCCAGTAGTATGGCCTCGGAAAGGGGGCGCGGGGGCTACACCTTC. Encoded protein: CASSMASERGRGGYTF. Full variable domain (missing parts from reference TRBV19 and TRBJ1-2): DGGITQSPKYLFRKEGQNVTLSCEQNLNHDAMYWYRQDPGQGLRLIYYSQIVNDFQKGDIAEGYSVSREKKESFPLTVTSAQKNPTAFYLCASSMASERGRGGYTFGSGTRLTVV.